This T cell receptor beta chain was recovered during a study of CD8+CD57+ T cells in acquired aplastic anemia. Trimming cost V 3 bases and J 2 bases; bases outside gene matches: 7. CDR1 ENHRY and CDR2 SYGVKD come from the germline V gene. The CDR3 is 15 residues long. Patients included in sequencing had previously demonstrated CD8+CD57+ cell expansion by flow cytometry. Genomic DNA acted as the template from which TCR beta VDJ combination and CDR3 sequence profiling were carried out. TCRdb used MiXCR to reprocess the reads, holding one entry per CDR3 protein. Among approximately 180,000 distinct CDR3 sequences listed, about three fifths were seen once. This clonotype was recorded many times.

Sequencing was carried out using sorted CD4+, CD8+, or CD8+CD57+ T cells (not recorded which) from PBMCs. This chain links TRBV10-3 with TRBJ2-7; 7 bases are shared with TRBD2. The receptor comes from a human donor with aplastic anemia. The CDR3 DNA follows: TGTGCCATCAGTGATGTGGGGGGGAGAACCTACGAGCAGTACTTC. It codes for CAISDVGGRTYEQYF.